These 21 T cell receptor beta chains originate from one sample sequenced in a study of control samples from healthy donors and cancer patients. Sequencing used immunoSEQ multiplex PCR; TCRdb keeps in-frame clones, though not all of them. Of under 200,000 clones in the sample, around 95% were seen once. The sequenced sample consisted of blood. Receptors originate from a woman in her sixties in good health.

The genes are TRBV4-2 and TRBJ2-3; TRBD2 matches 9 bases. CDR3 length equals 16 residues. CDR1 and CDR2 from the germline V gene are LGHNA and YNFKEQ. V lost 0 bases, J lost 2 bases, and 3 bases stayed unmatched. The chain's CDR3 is CASSQEPSGNTDTQYF. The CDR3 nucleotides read TGTGCCAGCAGCCAAGAGCCTAGCGGGAACACAGATACGCAGTATTTT.

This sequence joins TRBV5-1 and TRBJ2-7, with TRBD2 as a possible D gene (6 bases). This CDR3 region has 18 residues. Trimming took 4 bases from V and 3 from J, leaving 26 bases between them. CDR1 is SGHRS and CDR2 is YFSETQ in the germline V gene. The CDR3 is CASSPGSFRDGTYYEQYF. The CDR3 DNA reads TGCGCCAGCAGCCCCGGTAGCTTTCGGGACGGGACTTACTACGAGCAGTACTTC.

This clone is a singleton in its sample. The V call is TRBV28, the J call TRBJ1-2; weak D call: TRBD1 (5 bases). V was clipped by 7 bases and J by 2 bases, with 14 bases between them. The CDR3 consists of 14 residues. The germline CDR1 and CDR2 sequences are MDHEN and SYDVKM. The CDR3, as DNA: TGTGCCAGCACCCCCAGGGCCTCAAACTATGGCTACACCTTC. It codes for CASTPRASNYGYTF.

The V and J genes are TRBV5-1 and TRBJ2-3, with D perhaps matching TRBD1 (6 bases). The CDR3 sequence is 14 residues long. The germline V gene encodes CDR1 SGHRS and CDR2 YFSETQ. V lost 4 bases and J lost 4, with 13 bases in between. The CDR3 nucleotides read TGCGCCAGCAGCACCACAGGGTCCGCAGATACGCAGTATTTT. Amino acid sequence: CASSTTGSADTQYF.

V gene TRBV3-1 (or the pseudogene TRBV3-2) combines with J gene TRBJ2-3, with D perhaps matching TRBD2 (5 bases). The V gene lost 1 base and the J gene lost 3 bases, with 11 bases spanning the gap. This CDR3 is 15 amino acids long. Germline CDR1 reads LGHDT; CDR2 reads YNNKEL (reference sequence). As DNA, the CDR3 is TGTGCCAGCAGCCAAGGGAACACTAGAACAGATACGCAGTATTTT. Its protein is CASSQGNTRTDTQYF.

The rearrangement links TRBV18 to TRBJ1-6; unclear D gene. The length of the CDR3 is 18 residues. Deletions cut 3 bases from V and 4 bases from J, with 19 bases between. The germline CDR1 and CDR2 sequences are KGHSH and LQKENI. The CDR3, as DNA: TGTGCCAGCTCACCCCCCGGGCTGCATATTCGGTATAATTCACCCCTCCACTTT. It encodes CASSPPGLHIRYNSPLHF.

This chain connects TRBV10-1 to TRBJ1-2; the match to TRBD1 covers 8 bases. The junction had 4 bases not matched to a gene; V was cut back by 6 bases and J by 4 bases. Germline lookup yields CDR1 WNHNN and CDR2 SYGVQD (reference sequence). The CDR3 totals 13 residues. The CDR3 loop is CASSGTGRYGYTF. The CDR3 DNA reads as TGCGCCAGCAGCGGGACAGGCCGCTATGGCTACACCTTC.

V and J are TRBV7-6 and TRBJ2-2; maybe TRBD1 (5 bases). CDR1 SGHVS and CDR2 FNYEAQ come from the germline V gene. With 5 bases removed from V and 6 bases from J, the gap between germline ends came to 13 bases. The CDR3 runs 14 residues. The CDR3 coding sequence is TGTGCCAGCAGCCATTCCAGGGTAGCCGGGGAGCTGTTTTTT. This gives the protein CASSHSRVAGELFF.

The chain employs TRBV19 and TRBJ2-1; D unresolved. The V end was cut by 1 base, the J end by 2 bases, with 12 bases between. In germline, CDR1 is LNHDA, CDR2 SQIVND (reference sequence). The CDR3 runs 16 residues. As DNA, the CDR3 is TGTGCCAGTAGTATAGCGGCTAAACTTCCCTACAATGAGCAGTTCTTC. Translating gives CASSIAAKLPYNEQFF.

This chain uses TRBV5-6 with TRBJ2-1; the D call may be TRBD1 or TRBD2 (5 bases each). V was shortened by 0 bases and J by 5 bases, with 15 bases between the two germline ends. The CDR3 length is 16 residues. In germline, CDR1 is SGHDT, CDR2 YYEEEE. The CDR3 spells CASSLARGRTHNEQFF. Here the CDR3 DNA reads TGTGCCAGCAGCTTGGCCCGGGGCCGAACCCACAATGAGCAGTTCTTC.

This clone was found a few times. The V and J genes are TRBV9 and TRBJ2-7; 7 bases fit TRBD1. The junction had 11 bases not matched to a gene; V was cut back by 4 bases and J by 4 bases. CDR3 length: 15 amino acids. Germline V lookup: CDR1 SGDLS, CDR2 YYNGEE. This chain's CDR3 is CASSPQPGQTYEQYF. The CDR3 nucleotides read TGTGCCAGCAGCCCACAGCCGGGACAGACTTACGAGCAGTACTTC.

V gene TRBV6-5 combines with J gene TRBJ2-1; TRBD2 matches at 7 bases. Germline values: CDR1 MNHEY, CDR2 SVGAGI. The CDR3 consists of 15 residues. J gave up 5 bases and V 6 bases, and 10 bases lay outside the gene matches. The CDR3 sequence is CASRLRGVIDNEQFF. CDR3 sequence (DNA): TGTGCCAGCAGATTACGGGGGGTAATCGACAATGAGCAGTTCTTC.

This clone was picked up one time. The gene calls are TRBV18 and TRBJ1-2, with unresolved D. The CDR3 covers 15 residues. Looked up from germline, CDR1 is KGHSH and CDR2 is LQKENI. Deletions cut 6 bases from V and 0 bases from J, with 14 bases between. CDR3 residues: CASSSQGSSNYGYTF. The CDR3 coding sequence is TGTGCCAGCTCGTCTCAAGGATCCTCTAACTATGGCTACACCTTC. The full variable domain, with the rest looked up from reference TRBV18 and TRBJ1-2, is NAGVMQNPRHLVRRRGQEARLRCSPMKGHSHVYWYRQLPEEGLKFMVYLQKENIIDESGMPKERFSAEFPKEGPSILRIQQVVRGDSAAYFCASSSQGSSNYGYTFGSGTRLTVV.

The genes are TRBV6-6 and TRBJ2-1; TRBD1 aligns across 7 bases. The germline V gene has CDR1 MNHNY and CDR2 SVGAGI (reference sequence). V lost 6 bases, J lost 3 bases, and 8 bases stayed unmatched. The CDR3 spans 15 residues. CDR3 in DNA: TGTGCCAGCAGCCCCAGGGCAGGGGGCTACAATGAGCAGTTCTTC. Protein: CASSPRAGGYNEQFF.

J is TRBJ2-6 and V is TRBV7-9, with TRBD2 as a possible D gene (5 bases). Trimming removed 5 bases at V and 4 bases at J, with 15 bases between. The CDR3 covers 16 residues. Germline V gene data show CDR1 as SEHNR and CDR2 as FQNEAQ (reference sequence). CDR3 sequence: CASSPRTPRGANVLTF. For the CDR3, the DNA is TGTGCCAGCAGCCCACGGACTCCCCGAGGGGCCAACGTCCTGACTTTC.

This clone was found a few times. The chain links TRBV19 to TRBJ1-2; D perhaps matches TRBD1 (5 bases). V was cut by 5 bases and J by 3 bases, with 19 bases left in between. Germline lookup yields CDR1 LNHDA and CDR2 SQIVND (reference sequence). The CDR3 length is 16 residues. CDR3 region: CASSLIGGQGDYGYTF. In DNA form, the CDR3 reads TGTGCCAGTAGTCTTATCGGGGGTCAGGGAGACTATGGCTACACCTTC.

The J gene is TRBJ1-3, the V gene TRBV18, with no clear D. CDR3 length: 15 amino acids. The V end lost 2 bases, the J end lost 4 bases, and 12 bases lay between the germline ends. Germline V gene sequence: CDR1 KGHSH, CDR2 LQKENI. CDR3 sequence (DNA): TGTGCCAGCTCACCATTTAAGGTGTTGGGAAACACCATATATTTT. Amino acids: CASSPFKVLGNTIYF.

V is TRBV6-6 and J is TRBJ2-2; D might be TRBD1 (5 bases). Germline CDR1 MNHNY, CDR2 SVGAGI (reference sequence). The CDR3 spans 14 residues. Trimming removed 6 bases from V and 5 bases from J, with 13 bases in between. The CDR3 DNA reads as TGTGCCAGCAGGGCAGGGCGTTCGACCGGGGAGCTGTTTTTT. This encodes CASRAGRSTGELFF.

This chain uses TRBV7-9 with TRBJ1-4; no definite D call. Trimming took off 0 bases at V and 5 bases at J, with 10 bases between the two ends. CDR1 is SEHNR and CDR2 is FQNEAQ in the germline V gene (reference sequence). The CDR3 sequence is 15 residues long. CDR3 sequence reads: CASSLAAIQNEKLFF. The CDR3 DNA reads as TGTGCCAGCAGCTTAGCTGCAATCCAGAATGAAAAACTGTTTTTT. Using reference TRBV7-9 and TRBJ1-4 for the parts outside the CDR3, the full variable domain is DTGVSQNPRHKITKRGQNVTFRCDPISEHNRLYWYRQTLGQGPEFLTYFQNEAQLEKSRLLSDRFSAERPKGSFSTLEIQRTEQGDSAMYLCASSLAAIQNEKLFFGSGTQLSVL.

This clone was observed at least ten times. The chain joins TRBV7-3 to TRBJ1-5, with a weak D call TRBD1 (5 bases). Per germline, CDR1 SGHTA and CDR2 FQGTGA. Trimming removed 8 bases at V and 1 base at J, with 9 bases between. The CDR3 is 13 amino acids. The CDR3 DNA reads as TGTGCCAGCCCACAGGCAAGCAATCAGCCCCAGCATTTT. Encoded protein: CASPQASNQPQHF.

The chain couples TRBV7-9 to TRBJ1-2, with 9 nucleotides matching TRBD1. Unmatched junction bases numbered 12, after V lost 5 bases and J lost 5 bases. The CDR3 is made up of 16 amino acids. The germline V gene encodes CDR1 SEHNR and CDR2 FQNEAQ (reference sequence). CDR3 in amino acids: CASSQGGTGRRYGYTF. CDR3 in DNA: TGTGCCAGCAGCCAAGGCGGGACAGGGAGGAGGTATGGCTACACCTTC.